These 10 T cell receptor beta chains came from one sample sequenced in a study of esophageal squamous cell carcinoma under preoperative chemotherapy. Noted time point: after preoperative PTX-NDP chemotherapy. TCRdb recomputed calls from the PCR reads with MiXCR, one row per CDR3 protein. There are some 11,000 distinct CDR3 sequences in the sample; 63% occur only once, and roughly 27% lies in the top ten. This material was collected from a patient given preoperative chemotherapy. These receptors were taken from a human donor with esophageal squamous cell carcinoma. The donor label of this sample is uncertain.

Regarding this clonotype: One end of the junction fails to match germline, which may point to a read error. V is TRBV7-7 and J is TRBJ2-1; a weak D match, TRBD1 (5 bases). CDR1 and CDR2 from the germline V gene are SSHAT and FNYEAQ (reference sequence). The CDR3 is 13 amino acids. This CDR3 is CASSLDGQETQFF. CDR3 nucleotides: TGTGCTAGCAGTCTGGACGGACAAGAGACCCAGTTCTTC.

This clonotype occurred many times. The chain carries TRBV10-3 and TRBJ2-3; maybe TRBD1 (5 bases). The V gene lost 7 bases and the J gene lost 0 bases, with 14 bases spanning the gap. From germline, CDR1 is ENHRY and CDR2 SYGVKD. The CDR3 spans 15 residues. CDR3 coding DNA: TGTGCCATCACCAAGACAGACTCTAGCACAGATACGCAGTATTTT. Its protein product is CAITKTDSSTDTQYF.

In its sample, this clonotype was seen once. The chain combines TRBV6-1 with TRBJ2-2, with a weak D call TRBD2 (5 bases). V dropped 5 bases and J dropped 3 bases, with 16 bases sitting between them. The CDR3 covers 16 residues. Germline assignment: CDR1 MNHNS and CDR2 SASEGT. The CDR3 DNA is TGTGCCAGCAGTCCCGGACTGGGGTCTTACACCGGGGAGCTGTTTTTT. Translation: CASSPGLGSYTGELFF.

J is TRBJ2-1 and V is TRBV7-6; D is unresolved. CDR1 is SGHVS, CDR2 FNYEAQ, per germline. The CDR3 consists of 12 residues. The CDR3 is CAGSVSGNEQFF. The DNA for the CDR3 is TGTGCGGGCAGCGTGAGTGGCAATGAGCAGTTCTTC.

This clonotype was counted many times. The chain has TRBV7-2 and TRBJ1-2, with D perhaps TRBD1 (6 bases). Germline lookup yields CDR1 SGHTA and CDR2 FQGNSA. This CDR3 is built from 14 residues. The V end was cut by 5 bases, the J end by 4 bases, with 14 bases between. The CDR3 is CASSLLEGGYGYTF. In DNA, the CDR3 is TGTGCCAGCAGCCTCCTGGAAGGGGGCTATGGCTACACCTTC. The variable domain in full, completed from reference TRBV7-2 and TRBJ1-2, reads GAGVSQSPSNKVTEKGKDVELRCDPISGHTALYWYRQSLGQGLEFLIYFQGNSAPDKSGLPSDRFSAERTGGSVSTLTIQRTQQEDSAVYLCASSLLEGGYGYTFGSGTRLTVV.

This clonotype was seen repeatedly, ten times or more. The V call is TRBV10-3, the J call TRBJ2-3; 7 bases match TRBD2. CDR3 size: 15 residues. Germline lookup yields CDR1 ENHRY and CDR2 SYGVKD. V was clipped by 2 bases and J by 2 bases; unmatched bases: 4. The CDR3 loop is CAISEGAGDTDTQYF. In DNA, the CDR3 is TGTGCCATCAGTGAGGGGGCGGGAGACACAGATACGCAGTATTTT.

Worth noting for this clonotype: A junction end diverges from the germline sequence, so it may reflect a read error. The chain combines TRBV7-6 with TRBJ2-3, with unresolved D. This CDR3 contains 14 residues. Germline V gene sequence: CDR1 SGHVS, CDR2 FNYEAQ. CDR3 region: CASISAVRTDTQFF. The CDR3 DNA reads as TGTGCGAGCATCTCGGCTGTGCGCACAGATACGCAGTTTTTT. The whole variable domain, filled in from reference TRBV7-6 and TRBJ2-3, reads GAGVSQSPRYKVTKRGQDVALRCDPISGHVSLYWYRQALGQGPEFLTYFNYEAQQDKSGLPNDRFSAERPEGSISTLTIQRTEQRDSAMYRCASISAVRTDTQFFGPGTRLTVL.

The chain recombines TRBV7-2 with TRBJ2-4; 8 nucleotides line up with TRBD2. Near its end, the DNA agrees better with TRBJ2-5, so the J call may be wrong. CDR1 is SGHTA and CDR2 is FQGNSA in the germline V gene. This CDR3 has 14 residues. This chain's CDR3 is CAGSGGRTEETQYF. The CDR3 bases are TGTGCGGGCAGCGGGGGCCGGACAGAAGAGACCCAGTACTTC.

Note on this clonotype: A junction end diverges from the germline sequence, so it may reflect a read error. The chain links TRBV27 to TRBJ2-3; TRBD2 matches at 7 bases. Germline V gene data show CDR1 as MNHEY and CDR2 as SMNVEV (reference sequence). The CDR3 totals 16 residues. Written as DNA, the CDR3 is TGTGCCAGCGCGGGAAATGGGGGGGGTGAGCCAGAGACGCAGTATTTT. Protein: CASAGNGGGEPETQYF.

This chain links TRBV6-5 with TRBJ2-1; TRBD2 matches 10 bases. This CDR3 has 12 amino acids. Germline V gene sequence: CDR1 MNHEY, CDR2 SVGAGI. Germline trimming cut 8 bases from V and 10 bases from J; bases unmatched to any gene: 5. Here the CDR3 DNA reads TGTGCCAGCCCGGGACTAGCGCACGAGCAGTTCTTC. Translating it yields CASPGLAHEQFF.